A single sample is the source of the 7 T cell receptor beta chains below, sequenced in a study of blood T cell dynamics during melanoma immunotherapy. Study-wide findings and caveats: Cell-free DNA CDR3 sequences most resembled the immune-effector CD8+ subset, which was also most clonal.

Only in-frame clones appear in the TCRdb table, and some are missing; sequencing was by immunoSEQ multiplex PCR. Here the sample spans some 800 clones, approximately 87% being singletons. No antigen has been assigned to these receptors. Time point meaning: week 3, after first cycle of checkpoint inhibitor. The CD3+ CD4- CD8+ CD45RA- CD45RO-high CD27- CCR7- memory phenotype defined TIE cells. The sequencing here drew on CD8+ T cells from blood, taken from a patient treated with checkpoint blockade. The receptor set was obtained from a human donor with melanoma.

This clone was picked up one time. The chain couples TRBV1 to TRBJ2-5. TRBV1 is flagged as a pseudogene. CDR3 size: 10 residues. In DNA, the CDR3 is TGCACCAGCAGCTTGGAGACCCAGTACTTC. Translated, it gives CTSSLETQYF.

The rearrangement joins TRBV28 to TRBJ1-5; no definite D call. V was trimmed by 6 bases and J by 7 bases, leaving 13 bases between them. The germline gives CDR1 MDHEN, CDR2 SYDVKM. The length of the CDR3 is 13 residues. The CDR3 here is CASRGRGIQPQHF. In DNA, the CDR3 is TGTGCCAGCAGAGGACGGGGAATCCAGCCCCAGCATTTT.

The chain links TRBV7-3 to TRBJ1-5; the D is unclear. This CDR3 contains 16 residues. The V end was cut by 2 bases, the J end by 2 bases, with 13 bases between. Germline values: CDR1 SGHTA, CDR2 FQGTGA. CDR3: CASSLFRPGGNQPQHF. The CDR3 DNA is TGTGCCAGCAGCTTATTCCGCCCAGGCGGCAATCAGCCCCAGCATTTT.

V gene TRBV11-1 combines with J gene TRBJ2-1; TRBD2 matches at 12 bases. The CDR3 has 15 amino acids. The trim removed 6 bases at V and 4 bases at J, leaving 4 bases unmatched. The germline V gene has CDR1 SGHAT and CDR2 FQDESV (reference sequence). The CDR3 region has the DNA TGTGCCAGCAGGCATACTAGCGGGGGGTACAATGAGCAGTTCTTC. This sequence encodes CASRHTSGGYNEQFF.

The V and J genes are TRBV7-2 and TRBJ1-2, with TRBD1 as a possible D gene (5 bases). The germline CDR1 and CDR2 sequences are SGHTA and FQGNSA. The CDR3 spans 14 residues. Trimming shortened V by 5 bases and J by 7 bases, and 17 bases separated the two germline ends. CDR3 DNA sequence: TGTGCCAGCAGCCTTTACGGGGGTACGAGTGGCTACACCTTC. This codes for CASSLYGGTSGYTF.

V is TRBV7-9 and J is TRBJ2-2; D is unresolved. Trimming stripped 4 bases from V and 2 bases from J, with 8 bases between. The CDR3 extends over 14 amino acids. The germline CDR1 and CDR2 sequences are SEHNR and FQNEAQ (reference sequence). CDR3 loop: CASSSDGNTGELFF. The CDR3, as DNA: TGTGCCAGCAGCTCTGACGGAAACACCGGGGAGCTGTTTTTT.

The chain links TRBV10-3 to TRBJ2-3; the match to TRBD2 covers 13 bases. J was trimmed by 5 bases and V by 2 bases; bases with no gene match: 13. The CDR3 totals 19 residues. The germline V gene encodes CDR1 ENHRY and CDR2 SYGVKD. CDR3 nucleotides: TGTGCCATCAGTGAGCCGGGACTAGCGGGGACGGCAGCCGTAGATACGCAGTATTTT. Residues: CAISEPGLAGTAAVDTQYF.